Listed here is a single T cell receptor beta chain. Its target is not known. This sample is drawn from a study of tumor-infiltrating lymphocytes in primary liver carcinoma. Regarding the study as a whole: It was in tumors, not blood, that the top-250-clone fraction was significantly higher (p = 0.039). Less overlap was seen in tumor-adjacent and tumor-blood pairs than in tumor region pairs.

From approximately 550 ng of total RNA, TCR beta-specific cDNA was reverse-transcribed using a constant-region primer. Employing slightly modified ARM-PCR, three nested multiplex PCR rounds were run, and these gave rise to the TCR beta libraries. TRBV1-TRBV30 forward primers and a C-beta reverse primer were used in the first two PCR rounds, which each ran for around 10 cycles. TCRdb reprocessed the multiplex PCR reads with MiXCR, giving one entry per CDR3 protein. The repertoire consists of more than 100,000 distinct CDR3 sequences, with around 65% occurring once and the leading ten covering over 7.5%. The CDR3 is made up of 14 amino acids. V dropped 7 bases and J dropped 5 bases, with 18 bases sitting between them. For each extraction, RNA and DNA were obtained together from approximately 20-30 mg of unsorted bulk tissue.

The sequenced sample consisted of tumor-adjacent normal liver tissue. This sequence originates from a woman aged 55-70 years with primary liver carcinoma and hepatitis B virus infection. The gene calls are TRBV12-3 or TRBV12-4 and TRBJ2-7; tentatively, D is TRBD2 (6 bases). CDR3 DNA sequence: TGTGCCAGCACCTCTCCGACTAGACTGCACGAGCAGTACTTC. It is translated as CASTSPTRLHEQYF.